These 14 T cell receptor beta chains originate from one sample sequenced in a study of shared T cell receptors in the human thymus. The method was immunoSEQ multiplex PCR; TCRdb's version includes in-frame clones alone and lacks a portion of them. Of about 540,000 clones in the sample, roughly 74% were seen once. These data were likewise used in another study, on human thymus T cells.

Material for sequencing was thymocytes. These receptors originate from a boy in the first two years of life with a congenital heart defect.

CDR3: CASSLPRGRDSAYEQYF. As DNA, the CDR3 is TGTGCCAGCAGCTTGCCGCGGGGGCGGGACTCCGCCTACGAGCAGTACTTC. The chain carries TRBV5-4 and TRBJ2-7; D is possibly TRBD2 (7 bases). Germline CDR1 reads SGHNT; CDR2 reads YYREEE (reference sequence). The CDR3 runs 17 residues. Trimming removed 1 base at V and 2 bases at J, with 19 bases between.

This chain connects TRBV5-6 to TRBJ1-1; D not certain. Trimming pared 0 bases from V and 5 bases from J, leaving 11 bases between. The CDR3 loop spans 14 amino acids. From germline, CDR1 is SGHDT and CDR2 YYEEEE. This chain's CDR3 is CASSLAGERTEAFF. CDR3 nucleotide sequence: TGTGCCAGCAGCTTGGCCGGGGAGAGAACTGAAGCTTTCTTT.

The chain joins TRBV7-2 to TRBJ2-1, with a weak D call TRBD1 (5 bases). The CDR3 runs to 11 residues. With 11 bases removed from V and 10 bases from J, the gap between germline ends came to 15 bases. Germline V CDR1 and CDR2: SGHTA, FQGNSA. DNA for the CDR3: TGTGCCTTTAGGACGGCAGGGGAGCAGTTCTTC. Its protein product is CAFRTAGEQFF.

The chain carries TRBV28 and TRBJ2-2, with TRBD2 matching over 10 bases. V was pared by 9 bases and J by 5 bases, with 15 bases of the junction left unmatched. The CDR3 loop spans 17 amino acids. CDR1 MDHEN and CDR2 SYDVKM come from the germline V gene. The CDR3 is CASGPGLAGVFTGELFF. The CDR3 nucleotides read TGTGCCAGTGGCCCCGGGCTAGCGGGAGTATTTACCGGGGAGCTGTTTTTT. Using reference TRBV28 and TRBJ2-2 for the parts outside the CDR3, the full variable domain is DVKVTQSSRYLVKRTGEKVFLECVQDMDHENMFWYRQDPGLGLRLIYFSYDVKMKEKGDIPEGYSVSREKKERFSLILESASTNQTSMYLCASGPGLAGVFTGELFFGEGSRLTVL.

The chain joins TRBV4-3 to TRBJ2-1; 7 bases align to TRBD1. The CDR3 loop spans 16 amino acids. Trimming removed 4 bases from V and 2 bases from J; junction bases left unmatched: 8. Germline CDR1 LGHNA, CDR2 YSLEER. The CDR3 nucleotides read TGCGCCAGCAGCCTTGAACCGGACAGGCCCTACAATGAGCAGTTCTTC. Protein product: CASSLEPDRPYNEQFF.

The chain carries TRBV12-5 and TRBJ2-7; tentative D call: TRBD1 (7 bases). V was trimmed by 3 bases and J by 3 bases, leaving 15 bases between them. There are 15 residues in the CDR3. Germline V lookup: CDR1 LGHNT, CDR2 FRNRAP. In DNA form, the CDR3 reads TGTGCTAGTGGTTTTCTGGGCAGGGGGGTCTACGAGCAGTACTTC. Encoded protein: CASGFLGRGVYEQYF.

The chain has TRBV4-2 and TRBJ2-1, with 10 bases identical to TRBD2. The germline V gene has CDR1 LGHNA and CDR2 YNFKEQ. This CDR3 contains 12 residues. J lost 9 bases, V lost 8 bases, and 4 bases had no gene match. Written as DNA, the CDR3 is TGTGCCAGCGAGCGGGAGGGGGGTGAGCAGTTCTTC. This codes for CASEREGGEQFF.

V gene TRBV27 combines with J gene TRBJ2-5, with 7 bases aligning to TRBD1. Germline V lookup: CDR1 MNHEY, CDR2 SMNVEV (reference sequence). The CDR3 covers 15 residues. With 6 bases clipped from V and 1 base from J, the junction kept 8 bases outside the gene matches. The CDR3 sequence is CASSEGARPQETQYF. The CDR3 DNA reads TGTGCCAGCAGCGAGGGGGCCAGGCCCCAAGAGACCCAGTACTTC.

The gene calls are TRBV7-2 and TRBJ2-2; D may be TRBD2 (6 bases). CDR1 and CDR2 (germline): SGHTA, FQGNSA. This CDR3 spans 18 amino acids. V gave up 6 bases and J gave up 0 bases, with 20 bases separating them. CDR3 DNA sequence: TGTGCCAGCAGAGAGTCGGTCGTGGAGGGCACGAACACCGGGGAGCTGTTTTTT. It codes for CASRESVVEGTNTGELFF.

The rearrangement joins TRBV5-1 to TRBJ1-4; D remains unclear. The CDR3 has 14 residues. V lost 0 bases and J 8 bases, leaving 11 bases between the germline ends. Germline V gives CDR1 SGHRS, CDR2 YFSETQ. The CDR3 nucleotides read TGCGCCAGCAGCTTGGCGTCTCGAGGGGAAAAACTGTTTTTT. Translation: CASSLASRGEKLFF.

The chain has TRBV18 and TRBJ2-7, with 9 bases matching TRBD2. The CDR3 has 20 residues. V was clipped by 3 bases and J by 0 bases; unmatched bases: 18. Looked up from germline, CDR1 is KGHSH and CDR2 is LQKENI. CDR3 in DNA: TGTGCCAGCTCACCCCCCGGGGAAGCGGGAGGCGATACGAGCTCCTACGAGCAGTACTTC. This translates into CASSPPGEAGGDTSSYEQYF.

The CDR3 DNA sequence: TGCGCCAGCAGTCAAGGACAGGGGCCTAGCGGGGAGACCAAAAACATTCAGTACTTC. This gives the protein CASSQGQGPSGETKNIQYF. V usage is TRBV5-1 and J usage is TRBJ2-4; either TRBD1 or TRBD2 may supply D (9 bases each). CDR3 length equals 19 residues. Per the germline V gene, CDR1 is SGHRS and CDR2 is YFSETQ. V was cut by 5 bases and J by 2 bases, with 26 bases left in between. The full variable domain, with the rest looked up from reference TRBV5-1 and TRBJ2-4, is KAGVTQTPRYLIKTRGQQVTLSCSPISGHRSVSWYQQTPGQGLQFLFEYFSETQRNKGNFPGRFSGRQFSNSRSEMNVSTLELGDSALYLCASSQGQGPSGETKNIQYFGAGTRLSVL.

V and J are TRBV7-2 and TRBJ2-7, with 11 nucleotides matching TRBD1. The CDR3 extends over 18 amino acids. V shed 3 bases, J shed 2 bases, and the junction held 12 bases outside the gene matches. From germline, CDR1 is SGHTA and CDR2 FQGNSA. The CDR3 sequence is CASSLGQGVGGPPYEQYF. The CDR3 DNA sequence: TGTGCCAGCAGCTTGGGACAGGGGGTTGGGGGACCTCCCTACGAGCAGTACTTC.

This clone was found a few times. The chain employs TRBV19 and TRBJ2-5; 9 bases agree with TRBD2. Trimming took 5 bases from V and 7 from J; bases not matched to a gene: 14. The CDR3 runs 16 residues. CDR1 is LNHDA and CDR2 is SQIVND in the germline V gene (reference sequence). CDR3 region: CASSPRLAANKGTQYF. The CDR3 DNA sequence: TGTGCCAGTAGTCCTCGACTAGCGGCCAATAAGGGGACCCAGTACTTC.